The clone carrying this T cell receptor (beta chain) was counted at least ten times. Described time point: patch test 1, 2 weeks after DPC sensitization. The treatment denotes: therapeutic diphenylcyclopropenone sensitization with weekly scalp DPC. This sample stems from a study of human T cells and chemical hapten exposure. A single record per CDR3 protein comes from TCRdb applying MiXCR to the RACE reads. The repertoire consists of approximately 90,000 distinct CDR3 sequences, with roughly an eighth occurring once and the leading ten covering approximately 2.1%. This CDR3 has 13 amino acids. Germline V gene sequence: CDR1 LGHDT, CDR2 YNNKEL (reference sequence). The V and J ends lost 4 bases and 6 bases, in that order; junction bases with no gene match: 4.

The specimen comprised whole blood, sampled in connection with sensitization to the hapten diphenylcyclopropenone (DPC). The V gene is TRBV3-1, the J gene TRBJ2-3; TRBD1 matches at 7 bases. This TCR was recovered from a woman aged 35 to 49 with alopecia areata. Some clones in this sample may be carry-over from other donors' samples. This chain's CDR3 is CASSPGTVDTQYF. CDR3 nucleotides: TGTGCCAGCAGCCCCGGGACAGTTGATACGCAGTATTTT.